These 32 T cell receptor beta chains came from one sample sequenced in a study of PD-1 blockade in classical Hodgkin lymphoma. TCRdb's table, derived via immunoSEQ multiplex PCR, lists solely in-frame clones and lacks some. The table lists under 100,000 clones, approximately 88% of them singletons. Each patient relapsed following autologous stem cell transplantation, and prior brentuximab vedotin exposure differed. The source was peripheral blood mononuclear cells (PBMCs), collected at baseline. All receptors derive from a human donor with classical Hodgkin lymphoma.

The V call is TRBV19, the J call TRBJ2-3, with D maybe TRBD2 (6 bases). With 5 bases removed from V and 4 bases from J, the gap between germline ends came to 19 bases. This CDR3 region has 16 residues. Germline CDR1 reads LNHDA; CDR2 reads SQIVND (reference sequence). The CDR3 sequence: CASSAGTSIVPDTQYF. CDR3 in DNA: TGTGCCAGTAGTGCTGGGACTTCCATTGTCCCAGATACGCAGTATTTT.

The rearrangement links TRBV30 to TRBJ1-4; 8 nucleotides agree with TRBD1. CDR1 GTSNPN and CDR2 SVGIG come from the germline V gene (reference sequence). The CDR3 extends over 13 amino acids. V lost 5 bases, J lost 8 bases, and 7 bases stayed unmatched. The CDR3 nucleotides read TGTGCCTGGGGAAGACAGGGGCTGGAAAAACTGTTTTTT. Translated: CAWGRQGLEKLFF.

V and J are TRBV7-8 and TRBJ2-3, with TRBD2 matching 7 bases. V was pared by 3 bases and J by 8 bases, with 8 bases of the junction left unmatched. Germline lookup yields CDR1 SGHVS and CDR2 FQNEAQ. This CDR3 is built from 14 residues. CDR3 amino acids: CASSLYGGRGTQYF. CDR3 DNA sequence: TGTGCCAGCAGCTTGTACGGGGGGAGGGGTACGCAGTATTTT.

The chain couples TRBV11-2 to TRBJ2-1, with D perhaps matching TRBD1 or TRBD2 (5 bases each). CDR1 SGHAT and CDR2 FQNNGV come from the germline V gene. The length of the CDR3 is 17 residues. Deletions cut 2 bases from V and 3 bases from J, with 17 bases between. CDR3: CASSLYGAGTNYNEQFF. For the CDR3, the DNA is TGTGCCAGCAGCTTATACGGTGCAGGGACCAACTACAATGAGCAGTTCTTC.

The chain recombines TRBV6-1 with TRBJ2-2; D unclear. V lost 6 bases and J 3 bases, leaving 11 bases between the germline ends. The germline V gene encodes CDR1 MNHNS and CDR2 SASEGT. This CDR3 has 14 residues. CDR3 DNA sequence: TGTGCCAGCAGGAGGAGTGGGGACACCGGGGAGCTGTTTTTT. Residues: CASRRSGDTGELFF.

The J gene is TRBJ1-5, the V gene TRBV6-5; TRBD1 matches 8 bases. Trimming removed 0 bases from V and 5 bases from J; junction bases left unmatched: 0. The CDR3 covers 14 residues. The germline gives CDR1 MNHEY, CDR2 SVGAGI. The CDR3 here is CASSYSTGDQPQHF. The CDR3, as DNA: TGTGCCAGCAGTTACTCGACAGGGGATCAGCCCCAGCATTTT.

The chain joins TRBV30 to TRBJ1-3; D call uncertain. CDR1 is GTSNPN and CDR2 is SVGIG in the germline V gene (reference sequence). Trimming removed 4 bases from V and 1 base from J, with 11 bases in between. The CDR3 extends over 14 amino acids. In DNA form, the CDR3 reads TGTGCCTGGAACCCCCAGGTATCTGGAAACACCATATATTTT. Encoded protein: CAWNPQVSGNTIYF.

The chain couples TRBV5-4 to TRBJ2-7; TRBD2 agrees at 7 bases. CDR3 size: 14 residues. CDR1 and CDR2 from the germline V gene are SGHNT and YYREEE (reference sequence). Trimming cost V 3 bases and J 3 bases; bases outside gene matches: 6. In DNA form, the CDR3 reads TGTGCCAGCAGCTCACCGGGAGGAATCTACGAGCAGTACTTC. Translating gives CASSSPGGIYEQYF.

This rearrangement joins TRBV4-1 to TRBJ1-2, with 8 bases that match TRBD1. The CDR3 runs 14 residues. CDR1 MGHRA and CDR2 YSYEKL come from the germline V gene. Trimming removed 6 bases from V and 7 bases from J; junction bases left unmatched: 10. The CDR3 sequence: CASSIGQGGAGYTF. CDR3 DNA: TGCGCCAGCAGTATCGGACAGGGTGGAGCTGGCTACACCTTC.

The V and J genes are TRBV5-1 and TRBJ2-3; 10 bases fit TRBD2. Germline values: CDR1 SGHRS, CDR2 YFSETQ. The CDR3 loop spans 15 amino acids. J was trimmed by 4 bases and V by 5 bases; bases with no gene match: 7. CDR3 nucleotides: TGCGCCAGCAGATCACTAGCGGGGTCTGCAGATACGCAGTATTTT. It translates to CASRSLAGSADTQYF.

This clone was seen ten or more times. The chain links TRBV25-1 to TRBJ1-5, with D unclear. Germline loops: CDR1 MGHDK, CDR2 SYGVNS. The CDR3 runs to 17 residues. Trimming pared 1 base from V and 2 bases from J, leaving 15 bases between. In nucleotides, the CDR3 is TGTGCCAGCAGTGAATCGGCGGGGATAGGCGGCAATCAGCCCCAGCATTTT. Its protein is CASSESAGIGGNQPQHF. The entire variable domain, with the rest obtained from reference TRBV25-1 and TRBJ1-5, is as follows: EADIYQTPRYLVIGTGKKITLECSQTMGHDKMYWYQQDPGMELHLIHYSYGVNSTEKGDLSSESTVSRIRTEHFPLTLESARPSHTSQYLCASSESAGIGGNQPQHFGDGTRLSIL.

Concerning this clone itself: This sample includes further DNA sequences coding for the same CDR3. The chain has TRBV9 and TRBJ1-1; D perhaps matches TRBD1 (6 bases). Between the trimmed V and J ends, which lost 2 bases and 2 bases, there was a span of 7 bases. CDR1 and CDR2 from the germline V gene are SGDLS and YYNGEE. The CDR3 sequence is 13 residues long. The CDR3 loop is CASSVTGNTEAFF. In DNA, the CDR3 is TGTGCCAGCAGCGTGACAGGAAACACTGAAGCTTTCTTT. Together with reference TRBV9 and TRBJ1-1, the CDR3 gives the full variable domain: DSGVTQTPKHLITATGQRVTLRCSPRSGDLSVYWYQQSLDQGLQFLIQYYNGEERAKGNILERFSAQQFPDLHSELNLSSLELGDSALYFCASSVTGNTEAFFGQGTRLTVV.

This sequence joins TRBV5-6 and TRBJ1-2; D is perhaps TRBD1 (5 bases). V lost 0 bases to trimming and J lost 8 bases, with 20 bases between them. The CDR3 contains 16 residues. The V gene's germline CDR1 is SGHDT and CDR2 YYEEEE. The CDR3 is CASSLAGRGRLQGYTF. The CDR3 nucleotides read TGTGCCAGCAGCTTGGCGGGGAGGGGCCGACTTCAGGGCTACACCTTC.

The chain is built from TRBV15 and TRBJ2-2, with 7 bases that match TRBD1. CDR1 is LNHNV, CDR2 YYDKDF, per germline (reference sequence). V dropped 5 bases and J dropped 7; count of bases not matched to a gene: 10. This CDR3 has 15 residues. The CDR3 here is CATSPRQGWHGELFF. DNA for the CDR3: TGTGCCACCAGCCCTAGACAGGGATGGCACGGGGAGCTGTTTTTT.

The V and J genes are TRBV5-1 and TRBJ1-6; maybe TRBD1 (5 bases). The CDR3 length is 15 residues. V dropped 0 bases and J dropped 9 bases, with 13 bases sitting between them. From germline, CDR1 is SGHRS and CDR2 YFSETQ. In DNA form, the CDR3 reads TGCGCCAGCAGCTTGGTGGGGACTGGGAGTTCACCCCTCCACTTT. Protein sequence: CASSLVGTGSSPLHF.

The chain joins TRBV7-2 to TRBJ1-2, with D unclear. Germline V lookup: CDR1 SGHTA, CDR2 FQGNSA. V was trimmed by 2 bases and J by 8 bases, leaving 9 bases between them. CDR3 length equals 12 residues. This chain's CDR3 is CASSLPGAGYTF. CDR3 nucleotides: TGTGCCAGCAGCTTACCGGGTGCGGGCTACACCTTC.

The rearrangement joins TRBV9 to TRBJ2-2, with D unresolved. Per germline, CDR1 SGDLS and CDR2 YYNGEE. This CDR3 is 13 amino acids long. V was cut by 4 bases and J by 4 bases, with 8 bases left in between. CDR3 residues: CASSSTFTGELFF. CDR3 in DNA: TGTGCCAGCAGCTCGACCTTCACCGGGGAGCTGTTTTTT. Full variable domain (rest looked up from reference TRBV9 and TRBJ2-2): DSGVTQTPKHLITATGQRVTLRCSPRSGDLSVYWYQQSLDQGLQFLIQYYNGEERAKGNILERFSAQQFPDLHSELNLSSLELGDSALYFCASSSTFTGELFFGEGSRLTVL.

The CDR3 DNA reads TGCGCCAGCAGCCGAATCGCGGGAAGCAATCAGCCCCAGCATTTT. Translating gives CASSRIAGSNQPQHF. The rearrangement uses TRBV4-1 and TRBJ1-5; D is uncertain. Per the germline V gene, CDR1 is MGHRA and CDR2 is YSYEKL. The CDR3 has 15 amino acids. Trimming took off 4 bases at V and 1 base at J, with 11 bases between the two ends.

This clone was seen only a few times. The gene calls are TRBV27 and TRBJ2-5; D might be TRBD2 (7 bases). Between the trimmed V and J ends, which lost 3 bases and 7 bases, there was a span of 12 bases. Looked up from germline, CDR1 is MNHEY and CDR2 is SMNVEV (reference sequence). There are 13 residues in the CDR3. CDR3 sequence: CASSFNREGTQYF. As DNA, the CDR3 is TGTGCCAGCAGTTTTAACAGGGAGGGGACCCAGTACTTC.

The gene calls are TRBV7-9 and TRBJ2-3, with D hard to call. V was clipped by 4 bases and J by 0 bases, with 5 bases between them. Germline lookup yields CDR1 SEHNR and CDR2 FQNEAQ (reference sequence). This CDR3 is 13 amino acids long. The CDR3 nucleotides read TGTGCCAGCAGCTCCACAAGCACAGATACGCAGTATTTT. Its translation is CASSSTSTDTQYF.

The gene calls are TRBV30 and TRBJ2-7, with a possible D match to TRBD1 (6 bases). Germline CDR1 and CDR2: GTSNPN and SVGIG (reference sequence). V was trimmed by 2 bases and J by 4 bases, leaving 12 bases between them. This CDR3 contains 13 residues. CDR3 amino acids: CAWSSGTPYEQYF. The CDR3, as DNA: TGTGCCTGGAGTTCCGGGACACCATACGAGCAGTACTTC.

V and J are TRBV30 and TRBJ1-1; 10 nucleotides agree with TRBD1. V shed 3 bases, J shed 0 bases, and the junction held 13 bases outside the gene matches. CDR3 length equals 18 residues. CDR1 is GTSNPN, CDR2 SVGIG, per germline (reference sequence). CDR3 region: CAWSVDRGRSNLNTEAFF. The CDR3 DNA follows: TGTGCCTGGAGCGTTGACAGGGGGCGAAGTAACTTGAACACTGAAGCTTTCTTT.

The chain employs TRBV28 and TRBJ2-7; D assignment may be TRBD1 or TRBD2 (5 bases each). Germline assignment: CDR1 MDHEN and CDR2 SYDVKM. V lost 6 bases, J lost 7 bases, and 16 bases lay in between. The CDR3 covers 13 residues. CDR3 sequence (DNA): TGTGCCAGCAGCCTCTACGGGGCTTGGGAGCAGTACTTC. It is translated as CASSLYGAWEQYF.

This sequence joins TRBV15 and TRBJ2-1; D may be TRBD1 (6 bases). The CDR3 is made up of 15 amino acids. CDR1 LNHNV and CDR2 YYDKDF come from the germline V gene (reference sequence). V was pared by 1 base and J by 6 bases, with 13 bases between. CDR3 sequence: CATSRGHQTGNEQFF. DNA for the CDR3: TGTGCCACCAGCAGAGGGCACCAGACAGGCAATGAGCAGTTCTTC.

This clone was observed once. CDR3 sequence: CASSQLTGANTEAFF. In DNA, the CDR3 is TGTGCCAGCAGCCAACTGACAGGCGCGAACACTGAAGCTTTCTTT. The chain carries TRBV6-5 and TRBJ1-1; a weak D match, TRBD1 (6 bases). The CDR3 is made up of 15 amino acids. Germline V gives CDR1 MNHEY, CDR2 SVGAGI. Between the trimmed V and J ends, which lost 6 bases and 1 base, there was a span of 15 bases.

The chain employs TRBV7-3 and TRBJ2-3; 7 positions agree with TRBD1. Germline CDR1 SGHTA, CDR2 FQGTGA. CDR3 length equals 15 residues. Germline trimming cut 5 bases from V and 4 bases from J; bases unmatched to any gene: 9. The CDR3 is CASSPRQGDADTQYF. CDR3 sequence (DNA): TGTGCCAGCAGCCCCCGACAGGGTGACGCAGATACGCAGTATTTT.

V is TRBV19 and J is TRBJ2-7; 9 nucleotides align to TRBD1. Trimming removed 4 bases from V and 6 bases from J; junction bases left unmatched: 7. The CDR3 totals 14 residues. CDR1 and CDR2 from the germline V gene are LNHDA and SQIVND (reference sequence). The CDR3, as DNA: TGTGCCAGTAGTACGGGACAGGGATTTCTCGAGCAGTACTTC. Translated: CASSTGQGFLEQYF.

The chain uses TRBV11-2 and TRBJ2-2, with no clear D. The CDR3 sequence is 15 residues long. The ends were cut back, 5 bases at V and 0 bases at J, with 10 bases in the middle. Germline V CDR1 and CDR2: SGHAT, FQNNGV. The DNA of the CDR3 is TGTGCCAGCAGCCTTTTGGGCGCGAACACCGGGGAGCTGTTTTTT. It yields the protein CASSLLGANTGELFF.

The CDR3 region has the DNA TGTGCCAGCAGCCCCGGCGGTGGGTCTAGCGGGGTTGGGCAGTATTTT. Translated, it gives CASSPGGGSSGVGQYF. The J gene is TRBJ2-3, the V gene TRBV5-6; 9 bases agree with TRBD2. The CDR3 loop spans 16 amino acids. Looked up from germline, CDR1 is SGHDT and CDR2 is YYEEEE. V gave up 4 bases and J gave up 11 bases; unmatched junction bases: 17.

On this clone: The junction and the germline gene differ at one end; a read error may be behind it. V usage is TRBV20-1 and J usage is TRBJ2-5, with a weak D call TRBD2 (5 bases). This CDR3 contains 11 residues. CDR1 DFQATT and CDR2 SNEGSKA come from the germline V gene (reference sequence). In nucleotides, the CDR3 is TGCAGTAAACTCATGGGAGAGACCCGGTACTTC. Translating gives CSKLMGETRYF.

The chain combines TRBV19 with TRBJ2-3; TRBD2 agrees at 7 bases. Germline V lookup: CDR1 LNHDA, CDR2 SQIVND (reference sequence). With V trimmed by 6 bases and J by 6 bases, 12 bases remained unmatched. The CDR3 length is 15 residues. The CDR3 nucleotides are TGTGCCAGTAGCCTAGCGGCCCTCTATGGGGATACGCAGTATTTT. Amino acids: CASSLAALYGDTQYF.

The chain is built from TRBV6-5 and TRBJ1-1; D might be TRBD1 (6 bases). The CDR3 runs 14 residues. V was trimmed by 0 bases and J by 1 base, leaving 6 bases between them. Per germline, CDR1 MNHEY and CDR2 SVGAGI. The CDR3 spells CASSYSGANTEAFF. In DNA form, the CDR3 reads TGTGCCAGCAGTTACTCGGGGGCGAACACTGAAGCTTTCTTT.